This entry concerns a single T cell receptor beta chain. This entry belongs to a study of immune characterization of retroperitoneal liposarcoma. Germline CDR1 MNHNS, CDR2 SASEGT. The V segment lost 3 bases and the J segment 10 bases; nucleotides outside the gene matches: 15. The CDR3 spans 18 residues. TCRdb processed the PCR reads anew with MiXCR; each CDR3 protein has one entry. This sample carries some 3,000 distinct CDR3 sequences, around 45% of them seen once, and the ten largest clones take 45% to 50%. The sequenced sample was tumor tissue. The chain carries TRBV6-1 and TRBJ2-1; TRBD2 matches 13 bases. This clonotype was obtained from a male donor with retroperitoneal liposarcoma. The CDR3 is CASSDGLAGDGTTYEQFF. The CDR3 region has the DNA TGTGCCAGCAGTGACGGACTAGCGGGAGATGGGACTACCTACGAGCAGTTCTTC.